One and the same sample provided the 3 T cell receptor beta chains below, sequenced in a study of blood T cell repertoires in COVID-19. Here immunoSEQ multiplex PCR was the method, and the copy in TCRdb shows in-frame clones only, minus some. The sample yields 95,000 to 110,000 clones, 84% seen once. The specimen was peripheral blood. The receptors here all came from a human donor in a cohort sampled during active or convalescent COVID-19.

The DNA of the CDR3 is TGTGCCAGCAGTGGGCAGGGGGCCGGCAATCAGCCCCAGCATTTT. It translates to CASSGQGAGNQPQHF. The chain couples TRBV2 to TRBJ1-5; 8 bases map to TRBD1. Trimming removed 4 bases from V and 2 bases from J; junction bases left unmatched: 4. The CDR3 extends over 15 amino acids. Germline CDR1 is SNHLY and CDR2 is FYNNEI.

A single count supports this clone. The V gene is TRBV5-1, the J gene TRBJ1-1; TRBD1 matches 7 bases. This CDR3 contains 14 residues. Germline V CDR1 and CDR2: SGHRS, YFSETQ. Trimming at V came to 4 bases and at J to 2 bases, leaving 5 bases not matched to a gene. In DNA form, the CDR3 reads TGCGCCAGCAGCGTACGACAGGGCAACACTGAAGCTTTCTTT. Translated, it gives CASSVRQGNTEAFF.

The chain couples TRBV6-2 or TRBV6-3 to TRBJ1-5; no reliable D call. CDR3 length equals 13 residues. Germline V gives CDR1 MNHEY, CDR2 SVGEGT. Between the trimmed V and J ends, which lost 2 bases and 6 bases, there was a span of 8 bases. CDR3 nucleotide sequence: TGTGCCAGCAGTTACGGCCGCCCTCAGCCCCAGCATTTT. Translation: CASSYGRPQPQHF.